Below, one TCR beta chain is given with its context. A much bigger clone sits one base away, suggesting this may be a read error. The sample comes from a study of blood T cell repertoires in COVID-19. Overall study context: Spain, Italy and the United States supplied samples that represented acute and convalescent COVID-19. T cells, B-cell-depleted T cells, or PBMCs supplied cDNA or gDNA.

Germline V CDR1 and CDR2: MDHEN, SYDVKM. The V gene lost 5 bases and the J gene lost 3 bases, with 5 bases spanning the gap. This CDR3 spans 11 amino acids. Authors' methods: Reference gene primers were amplified, and this amplification served to estimate nucleated cell counts. Generated by immunoSEQ multiplex PCR, the TCRdb table keeps only in-frame clones and is missing some. The V and J calls and clone size come from that table; D and trimming were worked out from the DNA. Found here are some 220,000 clones, almost 85% of them singletons; the top ten hold roughly 4%. The sequence was obtained from a man aged 50 to 59 with acute or convalescent COVID-19. The gene calls are TRBV28 and TRBJ2-7; D gene unclear. The sample consisted of peripheral blood. The CDR3 here is CASSNSYEQYF. The CDR3 DNA is TGTGCCAGCAGTAACAGCTACGAGCAGTACTTC.